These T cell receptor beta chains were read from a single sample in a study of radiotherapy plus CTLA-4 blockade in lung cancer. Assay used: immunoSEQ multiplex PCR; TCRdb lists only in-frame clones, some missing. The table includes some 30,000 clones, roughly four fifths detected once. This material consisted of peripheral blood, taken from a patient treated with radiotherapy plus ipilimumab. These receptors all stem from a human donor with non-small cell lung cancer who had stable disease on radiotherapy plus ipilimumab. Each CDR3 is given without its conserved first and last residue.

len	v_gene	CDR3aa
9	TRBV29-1	SVDRDTEAF
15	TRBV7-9	ASSLGGTSTTQETQY
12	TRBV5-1	ASSHPQGVTEAF
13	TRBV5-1	ASSYGVATNEKLF
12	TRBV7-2	ASSSSPGVGGYT
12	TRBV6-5	ASSRDYSNQPQH
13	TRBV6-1	ASSWTGAGSNEQF
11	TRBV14	ASSQWTAGEQY
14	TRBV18	ASSPSRTSGGNEQF
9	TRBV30	AWSEFLEAF
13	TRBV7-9	ASSLQRSYYNEQF
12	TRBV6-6	ASSYQGANYGYT
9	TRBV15	ATSREEKLF
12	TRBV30	AWRRASGYNEQF
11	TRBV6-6	ASSYTAGTEAF
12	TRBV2	ASSGGQGGSPLH
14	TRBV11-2	ASSLAGSGGDNEQF
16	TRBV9	ASSARLAGGHGANVLT
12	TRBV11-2	ASSLDRGNEKLF
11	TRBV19	ASSAGVRQPQH
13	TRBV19	ASSPVGGTNTEAF
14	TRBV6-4	ASSVQEPRANYGYT
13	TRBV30	AWRRGGRNTGELF
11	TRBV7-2	ASSSRTGNTIY
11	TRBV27	ASSRGGRETQY
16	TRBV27	ASSSRTGWVEANYGYT
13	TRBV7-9	ASSFRDGGWNTQY
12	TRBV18	ASSPGSGGSEQY
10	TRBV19	ASGLWGYGYT
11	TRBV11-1	ASSLEGTAGYT
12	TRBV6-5	ASSPGGPRDTQY
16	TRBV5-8	ASSGRTGDRLSGNTIY
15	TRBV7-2	ASSLREAGAGTGELF
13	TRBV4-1	ASSQEQDRVFGYT
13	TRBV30	AWSASGFSGNTIY
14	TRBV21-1	ASSARGQGARYGYT
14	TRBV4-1	ASSQDDSLSNYGYT
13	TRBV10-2	ASSEEPGLLDTQY
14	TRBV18	ASSPPSGRIRETQY
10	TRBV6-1	ASSEARGGYT
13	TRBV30	AIYRDRGIGYGYT
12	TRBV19	ASSIRDGSNEQF